The rows below give T cell receptor beta chains drawn from one sample of a study of cytomegalovirus exposure and HLA in healthy donors. TCRdb's table, derived via immunoSEQ multiplex PCR, lists solely in-frame clones and lacks some. The table shows about 260,000 clones, with just over 70% occurring only once. The sequencing sample was made of PBMCs. The receptors here all came from a female donor in good health and CMV-seronegative. Each CDR3 is given with its conserved first and last residue.

J: TRBJ2-1; V: TRBV6-5; CDR3: CASSYEGGPANEQFF
J: TRBJ2-1; V: TRBV11-2; CDR3: CASSLVGGSEQFF
J: TRBJ2-7; V: TRBV7-2; CDR3: CAGSLSPRDRGANEQYF
J: TRBJ2-1; V: TRBV30; CDR3: CAWSVLGMHFYNEQFF
J: TRBJ1-3; V: TRBV15; CDR3: CATSTDRDPGNTIYF
J: TRBJ1-2; V: TRBV2; CDR3: CASRGGSGYTF
J: TRBJ2-7; V: TRBV19; CDR3: CASSNTGIGQYF
J: TRBJ2-7; V: TRBV7-6; CDR3: CASSPRLAETYEQYF
J: TRBJ2-2; V: TRBV27; CDR3: CASSLWGPGLAGENTGELFF
J: TRBJ2-1; V: TRBV7-8; CDR3: CASSFAGTSGNNEQFF
J: TRBJ2-4; V: TRBV18; CDR3: CASSPSPTSRWVFGWPKNIQYF
J: TRBJ2-1; V: TRBV2; CDR3: CASSADRLSSGSNEQFF
J: TRBJ2-1; V: TRBV27; CDR3: CASSLSAGETYNEQFF
J: TRBJ2-4; V: TRBV4-1; CDR3: CASSQSSGKNIQYF
J: TRBJ2-5; V: TRBV7-9; CDR3: CAGRASGTQETQYF
J: TRBJ1-1; V: TRBV11-3; CDR3: CASSFRESPEAFF
J: TRBJ1-5; V: TRBV28; CDR3: CASSSRGINQPQHF
J: TRBJ2-1; V: TRBV15; CDR3: CATSRESRATYNEQFF
J: TRBJ2-5; V: TRBV4-1; CDR3: CASSQQWRRGGQETQYF
J: TRBJ2-2; V: TRBV13; CDR3: CASSLRTGELFF
J: TRBJ2-1; V: TRBV7-9; CDR3: CASSGWTAYNEQFF
J: TRBJ2-1; V: TRBV7-9; CDR3: CASSLGSGSGYNEQFF
J: TRBJ2-7; V: TRBV6-1; CDR3: CASRRTGDAYEQYF
J: TRBJ2-5; V: TRBV6-5; CDR3: CASGSGLQETQYF
J: TRBJ2-5; V: TRBV18; CDR3: CASVQGRVETQYF
J: TRBJ2-1; V: TRBV28; CDR3: CASRTSGSVGYNEQFF
J: TRBJ1-5; V: TRBV18; CDR3: CASSPEVTGGNQPQHF
J: TRBJ2-7; V: TRBV5-6; CDR3: CASSLAGGAYEQYF
J: TRBJ1-2; V: TRBV27; CDR3: CASSRGLDYGYTF
J: TRBJ2-2; V: TRBV25-1; CDR3: CASSRGELFF
J: TRBJ2-5; V: TRBV18; CDR3: CASSPAGRPAQETQYF
J: TRBJ1-1; V: TRBV14; CDR3: CASSDRMNTEAFF
J: TRBJ1-5; V: TRBV6-1; CDR3: CASSVTGKGQPQHF
J: TRBJ2-7; V: TRBV19; CDR3: CASSNRISYEQYF
J: TRBJ1-2; V: TRBV7-8; CDR3: CASSAIPGNQGYTF
J: TRBJ1-4; V: TRBV28; CDR3: CASSPAGDEKLFF
J: TRBJ1-5; V: TRBV28; CDR3: CASIQGTHNQPQHF
J: TRBJ1-4; V: TRBV6-5; CDR3: CASSYGGASFKLFF
J: TRBJ2-5; V: TRBV5-5; CDR3: CASSLVLAGETQYF
J: TRBJ1-2; V: TRBV19; CDR3: CASSIGGGAYGYTF
J: TRBJ2-3; V: TRBV9; CDR3: CASSAEGTQYF
J: TRBJ2-7; V: TRBV5-4; CDR3: CASSLSDRAYEQYF
J: TRBJ2-6; V: TRBV5-6; CDR3: CASSRLLTGDSGANVLTF
J: TRBJ2-3; V: TRBV19; CDR3: CASSMRWIAEDTQYF
J: TRBJ2-5; V: TRBV5-1; CDR3: CASSLGGRDQETQYF
J: TRBJ1-5; V: TRBV25-1; CDR3: CASSGRDQPQHF
J: TRBJ2-5; V: TRBV5-1; CDR3: CASSLLETQYF
J: TRBJ2-1; V: TRBV11-3; CDR3: CASSLAASGYNEQFF
J: TRBJ2-2; V: TRBV6-5; CDR3: CASSSQGGRELFF
J: TRBJ1-5; V: TRBV6-5; CDR3: CASKHRGSGNQPQHF
J: TRBJ2-1; V: TRBV5-1; CDR3: CASSLTSGGAYNEQFF
J: TRBJ2-2; V: TRBV6-6; CDR3: CASSYPGTGELFF
J: TRBJ1-5; V: TRBV7-9; CDR3: CASSQDIQPQHF
J: TRBJ2-7; V: TRBV11-2; CDR3: CASSSLLKGAPGSGSGHF
J: TRBJ2-3; V: TRBV6-1; CDR3: CASSLTSGATDTQYF
J: TRBJ2-5; V: TRBV11-2; CDR3: CASSFRGWADGRVGETQYF
J: TRBJ2-7; V: TRBV11-2; CDR3: CASSSSDRLTDYEQYF